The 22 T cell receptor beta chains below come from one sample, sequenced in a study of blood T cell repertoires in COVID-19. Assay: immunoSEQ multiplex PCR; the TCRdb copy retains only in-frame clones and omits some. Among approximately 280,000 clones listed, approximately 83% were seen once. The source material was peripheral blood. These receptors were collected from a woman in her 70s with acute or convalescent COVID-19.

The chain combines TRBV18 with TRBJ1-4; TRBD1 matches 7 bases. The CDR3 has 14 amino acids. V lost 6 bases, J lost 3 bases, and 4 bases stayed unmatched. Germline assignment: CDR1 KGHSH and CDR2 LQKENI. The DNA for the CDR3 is TGTGCCAGCTCTTGGGGACAGTCTAATGAAAAACTGTTTTTT. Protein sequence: CASSWGQSNEKLFF.

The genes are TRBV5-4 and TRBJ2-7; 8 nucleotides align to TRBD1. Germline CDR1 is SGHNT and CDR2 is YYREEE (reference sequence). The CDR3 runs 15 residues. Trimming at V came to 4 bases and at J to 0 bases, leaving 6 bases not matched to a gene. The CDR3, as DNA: TGTGCCAGCAGCCGTTTGGACAGGGACTCCTACGAGCAGTACTTC. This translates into CASSRLDRDSYEQYF.

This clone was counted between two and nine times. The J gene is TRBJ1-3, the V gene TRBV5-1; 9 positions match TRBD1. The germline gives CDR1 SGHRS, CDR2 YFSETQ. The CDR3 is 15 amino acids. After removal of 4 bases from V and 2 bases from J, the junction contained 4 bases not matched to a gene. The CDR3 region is CASSRTGAAGNTIYF. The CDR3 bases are TGCGCCAGCAGCAGGACAGGGGCTGCTGGAAACACCATATATTTT.

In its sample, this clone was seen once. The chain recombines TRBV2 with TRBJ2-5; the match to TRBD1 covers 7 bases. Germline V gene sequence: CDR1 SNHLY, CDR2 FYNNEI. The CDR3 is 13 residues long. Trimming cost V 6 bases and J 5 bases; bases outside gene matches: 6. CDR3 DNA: TGTGCCAGCAGGACAGGGCAATACGAGACCCAGTACTTC. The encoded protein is CASRTGQYETQYF.

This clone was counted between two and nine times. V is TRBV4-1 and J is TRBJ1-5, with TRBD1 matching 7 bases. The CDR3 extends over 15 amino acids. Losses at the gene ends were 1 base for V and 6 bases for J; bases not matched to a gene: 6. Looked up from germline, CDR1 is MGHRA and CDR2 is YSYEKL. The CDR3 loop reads CASSQGQGPSQPQHF. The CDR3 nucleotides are TGCGCCAGCAGCCAAGGACAGGGACCGTCTCAGCCCCAGCATTTT.

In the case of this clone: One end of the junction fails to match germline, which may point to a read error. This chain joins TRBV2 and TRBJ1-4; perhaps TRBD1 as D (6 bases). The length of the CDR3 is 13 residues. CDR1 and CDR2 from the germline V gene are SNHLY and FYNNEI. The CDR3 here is CASIEQGLEKLFF. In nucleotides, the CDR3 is TGTGCCAGCATTGAACAGGGCCTTGAAAAACTGTTTTTT.

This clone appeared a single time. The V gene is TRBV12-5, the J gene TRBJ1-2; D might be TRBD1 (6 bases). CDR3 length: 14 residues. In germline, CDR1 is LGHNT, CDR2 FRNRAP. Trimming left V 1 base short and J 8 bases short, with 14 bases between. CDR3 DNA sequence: TGTGCTAGTGGTTTGGGACAGGAGATTTCCGGCTACACCTTC. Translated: CASGLGQEISGYTF.

Here the CDR3 reads CAISARSEEAFF. DNA of the CDR3: TGTGCCATCAGTGCCAGATCAGAAGAAGCTTTCTTT. The chain employs TRBV10-3 and TRBJ1-1, with unresolved D. This CDR3 has 12 amino acids. Trimming took 4 bases from V and 8 from J, leaving 11 bases between them. Germline-derived CDR1 and CDR2 are ENHRY and SYGVKD.

This CDR3 is CSASRLAGGPVQETQYF. The CDR3 DNA reads TGCAGTGCTAGTCGGCTAGCGGGGGGGCCGGTCCAGGAGACCCAGTACTTC. J is TRBJ2-5 and V is TRBV20-1, with 12 bases that match TRBD2. V lost 3 bases and J lost 5; bases outside the gene matches: 13. Germline-derived CDR1 and CDR2 are DFQATT and SNEGSKA (reference sequence). This CDR3 is built from 17 residues.

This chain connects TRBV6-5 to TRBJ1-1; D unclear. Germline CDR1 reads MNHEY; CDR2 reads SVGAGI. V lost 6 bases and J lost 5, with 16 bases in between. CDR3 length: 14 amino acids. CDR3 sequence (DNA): TGTGCCAGCAGGATTACAGCCTTAGGAACTGAAGCTTTCTTT. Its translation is CASRITALGTEAFF.

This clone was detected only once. This chain's CDR3 is CASSYSSGVTEAFF. The CDR3 DNA reads TGTGCCAGCAGTTACAGTTCGGGTGTCACTGAAGCTTTCTTT. The chain links TRBV6-5 to TRBJ1-1, with D hard to call. From germline, CDR1 is MNHEY and CDR2 SVGAGI. The CDR3 runs 14 residues. V gave up 2 bases and J gave up 4 bases, with 11 bases separating them.

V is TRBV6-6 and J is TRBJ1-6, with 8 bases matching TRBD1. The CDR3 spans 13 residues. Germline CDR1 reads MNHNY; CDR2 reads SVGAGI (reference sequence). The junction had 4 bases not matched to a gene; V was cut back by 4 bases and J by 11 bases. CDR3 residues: CASSWDRMPPLHF. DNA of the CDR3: TGTGCCAGCAGTTGGGACAGGATGCCACCCCTCCACTTT.

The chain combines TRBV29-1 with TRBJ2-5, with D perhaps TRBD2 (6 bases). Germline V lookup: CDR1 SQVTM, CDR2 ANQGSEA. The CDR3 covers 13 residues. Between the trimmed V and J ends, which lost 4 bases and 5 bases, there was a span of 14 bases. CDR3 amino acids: CSVGGVGRETQYF. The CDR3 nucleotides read TGCAGCGTTGGAGGGGTGGGGAGGGAGACCCAGTACTTC.

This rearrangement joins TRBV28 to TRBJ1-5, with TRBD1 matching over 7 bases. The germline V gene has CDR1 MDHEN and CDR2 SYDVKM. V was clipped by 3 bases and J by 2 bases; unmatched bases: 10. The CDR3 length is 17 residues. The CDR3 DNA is TGTGCCAGCAGTTTTACCCCAGGACAGGATGGCAATCAGCCCCAGCATTTT. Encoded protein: CASSFTPGQDGNQPQHF.

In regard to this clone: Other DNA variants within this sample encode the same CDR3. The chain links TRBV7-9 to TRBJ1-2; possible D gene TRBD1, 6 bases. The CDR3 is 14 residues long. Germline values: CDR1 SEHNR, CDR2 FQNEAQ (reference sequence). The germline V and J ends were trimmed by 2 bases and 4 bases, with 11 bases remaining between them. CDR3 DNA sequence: TGTGCCAGCAGCTTATCAGGGGCCAGCTATGGCTACACCTTC. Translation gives CASSLSGASYGYTF.

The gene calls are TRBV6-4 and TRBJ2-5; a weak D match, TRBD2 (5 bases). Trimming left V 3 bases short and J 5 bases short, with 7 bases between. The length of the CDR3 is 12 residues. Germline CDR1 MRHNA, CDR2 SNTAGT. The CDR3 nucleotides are TGTGCCAGCAGTGAGAGGGAGGAGACCCAGTACTTC. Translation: CASSEREETQYF.

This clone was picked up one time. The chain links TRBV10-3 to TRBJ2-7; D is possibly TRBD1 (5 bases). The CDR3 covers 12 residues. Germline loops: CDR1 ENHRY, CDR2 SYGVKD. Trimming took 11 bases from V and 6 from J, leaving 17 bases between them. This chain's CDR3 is CAQAQDPVEQYF. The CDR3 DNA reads TGTGCCCAAGCACAGGACCCTGTCGAGCAGTACTTC.

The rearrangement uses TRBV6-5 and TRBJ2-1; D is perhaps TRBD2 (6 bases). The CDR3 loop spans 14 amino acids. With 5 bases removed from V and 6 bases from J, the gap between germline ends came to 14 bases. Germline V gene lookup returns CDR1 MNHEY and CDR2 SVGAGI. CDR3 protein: CASSLRWGGNEQFF. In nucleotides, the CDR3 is TGTGCCAGCAGTCTGCGATGGGGAGGCAATGAGCAGTTCTTC.

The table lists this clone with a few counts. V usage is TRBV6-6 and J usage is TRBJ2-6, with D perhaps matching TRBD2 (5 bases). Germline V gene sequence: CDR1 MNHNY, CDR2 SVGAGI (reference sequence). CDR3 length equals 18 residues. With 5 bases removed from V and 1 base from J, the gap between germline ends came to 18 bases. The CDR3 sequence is CASSLETIAVSGANVLTF. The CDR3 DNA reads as TGTGCCAGCAGTCTTGAGACTATCGCCGTGTCTGGGGCCAACGTCCTGACTTTC.

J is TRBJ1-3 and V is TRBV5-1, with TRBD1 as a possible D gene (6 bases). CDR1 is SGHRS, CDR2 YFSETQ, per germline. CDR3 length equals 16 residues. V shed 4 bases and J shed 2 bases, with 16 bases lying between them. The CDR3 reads CASSGGGGTTGNTIYF. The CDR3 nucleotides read TGCGCCAGCAGCGGTGGGGGCGGAACAACTGGAAACACCATATATTTT.

Here the CDR3 reads CASSLGGNEQYF. CDR3 DNA: TGTGCCAGCAGCCTTGGGGGGAACGAGCAGTACTTC. V usage is TRBV9 and J usage is TRBJ2-7; a weak D match, TRBD2 (6 bases). The ends were cut back, 4 bases at V and 5 bases at J, with 10 bases in the middle. Germline values: CDR1 SGDLS, CDR2 YYNGEE. The CDR3 length is 12 residues. The entire variable domain, with the rest obtained from reference TRBV9 and TRBJ2-7, is as follows: DSGVTQTPKHLITATGQRVTLRCSPRSGDLSVYWYQQSLDQGLQFLIQYYNGEERAKGNILERFSAQQFPDLHSELNLSSLELGDSALYFCASSLGGNEQYFGPGTRLTVT.

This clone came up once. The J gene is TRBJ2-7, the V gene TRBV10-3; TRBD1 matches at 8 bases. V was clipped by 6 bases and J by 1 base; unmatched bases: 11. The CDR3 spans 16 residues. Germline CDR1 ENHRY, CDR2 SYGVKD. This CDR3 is CAIRGATGDRSYEQYF. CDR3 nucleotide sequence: TGTGCCATCAGGGGGGCGACAGGGGATCGTTCCTACGAGCAGTACTTC.